There are many counts of the clone carrying this TCR beta chain. This CDR3 contains 17 residues. CDR1 and CDR2 (germline): SGHTA, FQGNSA. V gave up 4 bases and J gave up 0 bases, with 16 bases separating them. Stated time point: before trial treatment. Primers targeting TRAV and TRBV primed first-strand cDNA, covering alpha and beta chains. TCR amplification used approximately 19 PCR cycles, a constant-region primer and a V-primer adapter. Isolated mRNA underwent amplification via in vitro transcription. MiXCR was run by TCRdb on the reads, yielding one entry per CDR3 protein. The sample consists of about 82,000 distinct CDR3 sequences, approximately 17% of them appearing once. These data come from a study of low-dose radiotherapy and immunotherapy resistance in tumors. Background on the study: Doses delivered to Cohort 2 were 1 Gy per fraction every two weeks, amounting to 13 Gy over 26 weeks. On an every-two-weeks schedule, patients received intravenous nivolumab 240 mg, along with ipilimumab 1 mg/kg every six weeks. Every two weeks, cyclophosphamide 200 mg/m2 was infused one day before radiation plus immunotherapy.

The rearrangement joins TRBV7-2 to TRBJ2-4; tentatively, D is TRBD2 (5 bases). Source: PBMCs, taken before treatment. The sequence came from a male donor with prostate cancer. This chain's CDR3 is CASSSLAGSLAKNIQYF. The CDR3 nucleotides are TGTGCCAGCAGCTCCCTGGCGGGTTCTCTAGCCAAAAACATTCAGTACTTC. Full variable domain (rest looked up from reference TRBV7-2 and TRBJ2-4): GAGVSQSPSNKVTEKGKDVELRCDPISGHTALYWYRQSLGQGLEFLIYFQGNSAPDKSGLPSDRFSAERTGGSVSTLTIQRTQQEDSAVYLCASSSLAGSLAKNIQYFGAGTRLSVL.